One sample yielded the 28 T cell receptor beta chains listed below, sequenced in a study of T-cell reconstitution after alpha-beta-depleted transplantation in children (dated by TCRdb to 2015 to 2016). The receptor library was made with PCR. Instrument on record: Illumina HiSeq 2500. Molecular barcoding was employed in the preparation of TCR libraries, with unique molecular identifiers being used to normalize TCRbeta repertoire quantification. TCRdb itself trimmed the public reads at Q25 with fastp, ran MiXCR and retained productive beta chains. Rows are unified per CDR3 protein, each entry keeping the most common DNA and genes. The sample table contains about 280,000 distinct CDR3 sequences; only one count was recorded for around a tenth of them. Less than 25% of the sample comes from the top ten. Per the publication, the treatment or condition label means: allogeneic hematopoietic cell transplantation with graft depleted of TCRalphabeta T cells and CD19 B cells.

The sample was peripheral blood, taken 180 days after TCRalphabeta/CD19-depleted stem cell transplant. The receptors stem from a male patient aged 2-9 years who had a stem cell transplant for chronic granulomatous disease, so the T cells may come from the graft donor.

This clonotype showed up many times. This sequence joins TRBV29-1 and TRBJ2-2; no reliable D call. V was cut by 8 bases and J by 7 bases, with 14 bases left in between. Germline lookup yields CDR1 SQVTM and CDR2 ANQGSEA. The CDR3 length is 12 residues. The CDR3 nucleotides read TGCAGCATCTGGTCCTTGAGCGGGGAGCTGTTTTTT. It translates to CSIWSLSGELFF.

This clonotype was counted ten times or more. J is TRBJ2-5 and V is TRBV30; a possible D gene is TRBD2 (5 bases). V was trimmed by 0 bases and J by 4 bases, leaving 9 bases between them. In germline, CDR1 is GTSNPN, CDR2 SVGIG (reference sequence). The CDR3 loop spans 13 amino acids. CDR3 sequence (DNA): TGTGCCTGGAGTGTAGTTGGAGGAGAGACCCAGTACTTC. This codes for CAWSVVGGETQYF.

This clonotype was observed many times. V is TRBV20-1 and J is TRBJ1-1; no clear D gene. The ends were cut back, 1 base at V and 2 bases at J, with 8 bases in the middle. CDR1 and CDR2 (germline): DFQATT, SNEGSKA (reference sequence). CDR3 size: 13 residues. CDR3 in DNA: TGCAGTGCTAGAGCCAGCCTAAACACTGAAGCTTTCTTT. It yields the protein CSARASLNTEAFF.

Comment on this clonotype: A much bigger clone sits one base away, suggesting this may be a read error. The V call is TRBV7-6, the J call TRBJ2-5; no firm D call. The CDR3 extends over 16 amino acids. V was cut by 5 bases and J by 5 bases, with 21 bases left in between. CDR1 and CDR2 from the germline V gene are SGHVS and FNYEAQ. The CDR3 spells CASSPSLPSWVETQYF. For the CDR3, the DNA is TGTGCCAGCAGCCCCAGTTTACCGTCTTGGGTGGAGACCCAGTACTTC.

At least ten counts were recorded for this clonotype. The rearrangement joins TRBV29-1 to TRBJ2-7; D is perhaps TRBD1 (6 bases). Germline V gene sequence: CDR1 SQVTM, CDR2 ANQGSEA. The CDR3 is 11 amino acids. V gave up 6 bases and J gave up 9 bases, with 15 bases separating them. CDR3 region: CSVRDILGQYF. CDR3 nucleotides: TGCAGCGTCAGGGACATCCTAGGGCAGTACTTC.

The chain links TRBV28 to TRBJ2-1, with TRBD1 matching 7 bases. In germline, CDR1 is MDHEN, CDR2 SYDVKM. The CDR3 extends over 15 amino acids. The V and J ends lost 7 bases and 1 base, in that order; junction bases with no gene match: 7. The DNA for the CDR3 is TGTGCCAGCACCAAAGACAGGGTTTCCTACAATGAGCAGTTCTTC. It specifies CASTKDRVSYNEQFF.

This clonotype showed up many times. CDR3 DNA sequence: TGTGCCAGCAGTCCGGAGGTGTCTCGAGGTGCAGATACGCAGTATTTT. It yields the protein CASSPEVSRGADTQYF. The chain links TRBV5-6 to TRBJ2-3; TRBD2 might be the D (5 bases). Germline V gene lookup returns CDR1 SGHDT and CDR2 YYEEEE. The CDR3 totals 16 residues. Trimming took off 5 bases at V and 4 bases at J, with 20 bases between the two ends.

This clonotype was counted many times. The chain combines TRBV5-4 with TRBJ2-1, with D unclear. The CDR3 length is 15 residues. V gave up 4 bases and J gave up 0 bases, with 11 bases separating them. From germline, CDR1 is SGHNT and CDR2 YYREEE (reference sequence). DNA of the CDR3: TGTGCCAGCAGCCTCAGTGGCACCTCCTACAATGAGCAGTTCTTC. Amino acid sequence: CASSLSGTSYNEQFF.

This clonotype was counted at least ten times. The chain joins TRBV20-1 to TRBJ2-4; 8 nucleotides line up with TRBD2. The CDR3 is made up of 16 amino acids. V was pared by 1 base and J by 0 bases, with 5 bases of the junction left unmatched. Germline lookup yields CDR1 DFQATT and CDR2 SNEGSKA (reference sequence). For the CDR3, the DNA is TGCAGTGCTAGAGCGGGGGGGAAACTAGCCAAAAACATTCAGTACTTC. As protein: CSARAGGKLAKNIQYF.

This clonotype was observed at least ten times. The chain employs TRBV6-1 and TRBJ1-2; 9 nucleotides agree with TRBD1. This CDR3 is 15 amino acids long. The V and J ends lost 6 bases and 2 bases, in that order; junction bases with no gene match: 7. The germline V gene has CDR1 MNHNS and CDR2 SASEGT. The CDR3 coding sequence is TGTGCCAGCAGCCGTCCCGGGACAGGGAACTATGGCTACACCTTC. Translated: CASSRPGTGNYGYTF.

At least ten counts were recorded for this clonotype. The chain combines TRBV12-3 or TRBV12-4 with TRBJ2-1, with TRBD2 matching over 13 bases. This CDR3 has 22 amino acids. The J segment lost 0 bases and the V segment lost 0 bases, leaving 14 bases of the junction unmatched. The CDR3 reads CASSLALGLAGALSSSYNEQFF. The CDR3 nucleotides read TGTGCCAGCAGTTTAGCCTTAGGACTAGCGGGAGCGTTATCCAGCTCCTACAATGAGCAGTTCTTC.

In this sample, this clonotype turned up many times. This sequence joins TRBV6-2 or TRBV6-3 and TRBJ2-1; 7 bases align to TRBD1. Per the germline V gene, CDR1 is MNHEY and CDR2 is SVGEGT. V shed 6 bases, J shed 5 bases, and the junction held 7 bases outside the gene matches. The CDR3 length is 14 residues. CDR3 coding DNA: TGTGCCAGCAGGCCAGACAGGGCCCACAATGAGCAGTTCTTC. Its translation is CASRPDRAHNEQFF.

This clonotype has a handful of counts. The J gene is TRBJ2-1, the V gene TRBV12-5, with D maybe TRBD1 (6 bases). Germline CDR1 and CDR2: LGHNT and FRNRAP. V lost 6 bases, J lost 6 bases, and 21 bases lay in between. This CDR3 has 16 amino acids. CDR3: CASGPRGRDDPNEQFF. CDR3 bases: TGTGCTAGTGGCCCCAGGGGCCGCGACGACCCCAATGAGCAGTTCTTC.

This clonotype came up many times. The CDR3 loop reads CASSYRSVAGGEHNEQFF. The CDR3 DNA sequence: TGTGCCAGCAGTTATAGGTCCGTAGCGGGAGGGGAGCACAATGAGCAGTTCTTC. V is TRBV6-5 and J is TRBJ2-1, with 11 nucleotides matching TRBD2. The CDR3 length is 18 residues. V dropped 3 bases and J dropped 5; count of bases not matched to a gene: 12. CDR1 and CDR2 (germline): MNHEY, SVGAGI.

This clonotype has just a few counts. The CDR3 DNA is TGTGCCAGTAGTATTCGGCGGGGGGACCGACGTACTAGCACAGATACGCAGTATTTT. Translation gives CASSIRRGDRRTSTDTQYF. The chain joins TRBV19 to TRBJ2-3, with TRBD2 matching over 8 bases. Looked up from germline, CDR1 is LNHDA and CDR2 is SQIVND (reference sequence). J was trimmed by 0 bases and V by 3 bases; bases with no gene match: 14. This CDR3 spans 19 amino acids.

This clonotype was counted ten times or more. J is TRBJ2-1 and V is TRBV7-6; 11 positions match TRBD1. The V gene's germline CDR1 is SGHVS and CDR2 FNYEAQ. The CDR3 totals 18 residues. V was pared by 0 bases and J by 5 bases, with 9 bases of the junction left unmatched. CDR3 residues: CASSLAVKGQGGDNEQFF. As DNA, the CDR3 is TGTGCCAGCAGCTTAGCAGTGAAGGGACAGGGGGGAGACAATGAGCAGTTCTTC.

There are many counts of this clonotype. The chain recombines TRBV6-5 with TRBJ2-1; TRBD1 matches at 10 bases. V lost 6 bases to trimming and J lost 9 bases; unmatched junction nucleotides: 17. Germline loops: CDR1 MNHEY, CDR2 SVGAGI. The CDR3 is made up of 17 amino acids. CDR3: CASSNPYFRQGALEQFF. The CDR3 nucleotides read TGTGCCAGCAGCAACCCCTATTTTAGACAGGGGGCTCTTGAGCAGTTCTTC.

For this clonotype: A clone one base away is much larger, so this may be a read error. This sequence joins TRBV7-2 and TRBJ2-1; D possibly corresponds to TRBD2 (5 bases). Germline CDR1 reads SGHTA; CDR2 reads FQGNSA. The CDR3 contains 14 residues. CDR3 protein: CASSLVTRVNERFF. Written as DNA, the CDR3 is TGTGCCAGCAGCTTAGTTACTAGGGTGAATGAGCGGTTCTTC. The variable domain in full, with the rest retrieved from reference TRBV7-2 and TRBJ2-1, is GAGVSQSPSNKVTEKGKDVELRCDPISGHTALYWYRQSLGQGLEFLIYFQGNSAPDKSGLPSDRFSAERTGGSVSTLTIQRTQQEDSAVYLCASSLVTRVNERFFGPGTRLTVL.

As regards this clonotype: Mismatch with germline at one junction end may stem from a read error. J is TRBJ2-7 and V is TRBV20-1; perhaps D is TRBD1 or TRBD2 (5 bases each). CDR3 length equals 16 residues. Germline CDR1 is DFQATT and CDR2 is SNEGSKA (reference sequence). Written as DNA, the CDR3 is TGCAGTGCTATATCGTCTGTCGGGACGGAGGCATATGAGCAGCACTTC. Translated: CSAISSVGTEAYEQHF.

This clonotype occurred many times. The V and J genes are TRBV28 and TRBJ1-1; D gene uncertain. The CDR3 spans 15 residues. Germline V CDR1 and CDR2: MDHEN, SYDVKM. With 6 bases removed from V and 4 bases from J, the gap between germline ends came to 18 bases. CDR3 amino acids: CASSRSDLRPTEAFF. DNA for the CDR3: TGTGCCAGCAGCCGATCGGACCTTCGTCCCACTGAAGCTTTCTTT.

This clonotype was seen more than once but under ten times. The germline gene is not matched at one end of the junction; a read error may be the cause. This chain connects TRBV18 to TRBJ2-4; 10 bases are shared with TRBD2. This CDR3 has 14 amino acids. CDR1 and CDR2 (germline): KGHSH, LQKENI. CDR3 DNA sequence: TGTGCCAGCTTACCAACTAGCGGGACTAGTATTCAGTACTTC. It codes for CASLPTSGTSIQYF.

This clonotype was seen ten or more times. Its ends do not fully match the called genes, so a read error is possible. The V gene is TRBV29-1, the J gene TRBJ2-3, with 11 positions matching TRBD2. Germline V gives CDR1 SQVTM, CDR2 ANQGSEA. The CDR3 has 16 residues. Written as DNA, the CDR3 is TGCAGCGTAGAAGATCAACTAGCGGGAGCTCTAGATACGCAGTATTTT. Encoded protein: CSVEDQLAGALDTQYF.

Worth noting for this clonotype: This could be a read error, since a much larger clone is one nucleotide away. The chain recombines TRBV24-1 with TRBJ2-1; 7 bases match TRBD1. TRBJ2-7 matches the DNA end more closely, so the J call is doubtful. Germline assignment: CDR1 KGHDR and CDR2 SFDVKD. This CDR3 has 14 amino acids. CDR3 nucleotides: TGTGCCACCAGTGCTCCCGGGACAGCCAATGAGCAGTACTTC. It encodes CATSAPGTANEQYF.

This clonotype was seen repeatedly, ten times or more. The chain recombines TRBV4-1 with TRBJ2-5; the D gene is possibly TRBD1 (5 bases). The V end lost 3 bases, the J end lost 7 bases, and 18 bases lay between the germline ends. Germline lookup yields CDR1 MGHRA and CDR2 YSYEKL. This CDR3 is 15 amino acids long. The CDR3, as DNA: TGCGCCAGCAGCCAGGCGACAGTAACCCTAGGGACCCAGTACTTC. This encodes CASSQATVTLGTQYF.

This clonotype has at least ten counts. The CDR3 sequence: CASSPPGDIEAFF. CDR3 coding DNA: TGTGCCAGCTCACCCCCAGGGGATATTGAAGCTTTCTTT. J is TRBJ1-1 and V is TRBV18; D perhaps matches TRBD1 (6 bases). The CDR3 extends over 13 amino acids. Germline lookup yields CDR1 KGHSH and CDR2 LQKENI. Trimming pared 3 bases from V and 7 bases from J, leaving 12 bases between. The complete variable domain, with remaining parts taken from reference TRBV18 and TRBJ1-1, reads NAGVMQNPRHLVRRRGQEARLRCSPMKGHSHVYWYRQLPEEGLKFMVYLQKENIIDESGMPKERFSAEFPKEGPSILRIQQVVRGDSAAYFCASSPPGDIEAFFGQGTRLTVV.

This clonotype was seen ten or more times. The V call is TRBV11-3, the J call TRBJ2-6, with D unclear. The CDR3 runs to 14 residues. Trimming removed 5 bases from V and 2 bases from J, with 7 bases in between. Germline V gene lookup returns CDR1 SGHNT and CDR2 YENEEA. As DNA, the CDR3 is TGTGCCAGCAGCCCGTCTCCTGGGGCCAACGTCCTGACTTTC. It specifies CASSPSPGANVLTF.

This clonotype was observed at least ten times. DNA for the CDR3: TGTGCCAGCAGGGAGATACGGGGGGCAGTCTCCTACAATGAGCAGTTCTTC. This codes for CASREIRGAVSYNEQFF. The rearrangement joins TRBV11-2 to TRBJ2-1, with D possibly TRBD2 on 7 matching bases. The CDR3 runs 17 residues. Germline lookup yields CDR1 SGHAT and CDR2 FQNNGV. V was clipped by 6 bases and J by 0 bases, with 18 bases between them.

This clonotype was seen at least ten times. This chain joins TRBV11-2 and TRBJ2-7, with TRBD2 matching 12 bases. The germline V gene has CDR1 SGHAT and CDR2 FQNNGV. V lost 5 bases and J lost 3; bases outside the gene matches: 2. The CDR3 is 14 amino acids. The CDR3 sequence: CASSQGLAGYEQYF. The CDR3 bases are TGTGCCAGCAGCCAGGGACTAGCGGGCTACGAGCAGTACTTC. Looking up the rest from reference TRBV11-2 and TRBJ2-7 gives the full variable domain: EAGVAQSPRYKIIEKRQSVAFWCNPISGHATLYWYQQILGQGPKLLIQFQNNGVVDDSQLPKDRFSAERLKGVDSTLKIQPAKLEDSAVYLCASSQGLAGYEQYFGPGTRLTVT.